This entry lists 14 T cell receptor beta chains sequenced from one sample in a study of OX40 agonist ivuxolimab in advanced cancers. The repertoire was sequenced with immunoSEQ multiplex PCR; TCRdb's copy has only in-frame clones and lacks some. The profile shows about 82,000 clones, 70% to 90% of them singletons. The sample consisted of CD4+ or CD8+ T cells sorted from blood, taken in a trial of the OX40 agonist ivuxolimab. The receptors derive from an adult with an advanced solid tumor such as melanoma, head and neck, liver or kidney cancer.

The rearrangement joins TRBV25-1 to TRBJ2-7; tentatively, D is TRBD1 (6 bases). The CDR3 has 17 amino acids. V was trimmed by 4 bases and J by 3 bases, leaving 22 bases between them. Germline V gives CDR1 MGHDK, CDR2 SYGVNS. In nucleotides, the CDR3 is TGTGCCAGCAGTGGAGGGGGTGTGAACCTGGGTATCTACGAGCAGTACTTC. This sequence encodes CASSGGGVNLGIYEQYF.

The chain combines TRBV4-3 with TRBJ1-5; D is ambiguous. The CDR3 is 15 amino acids. Germline CDR1 reads LGHNA; CDR2 reads YSLEER. The ends were cut back, 0 bases at V and 0 bases at J, with 6 bases in the middle. As DNA, the CDR3 is TGCGCCAGCAGCCAAGAGTGGAATAGCAATCAGCCCCAGCATTTT. Translation gives CASSQEWNSNQPQHF.

V gene TRBV28 combines with J gene TRBJ1-5; 8 bases align to TRBD1. J gave up 7 bases and V 10 bases, and 6 bases lay outside the gene matches. The CDR3 extends over 12 amino acids. Germline V gene data show CDR1 as MDHEN and CDR2 as SYDVKM. The CDR3 DNA is TGTGCCACCGCGACAGGGGAACAGCCCCAGCATTTT. Translating gives CATATGEQPQHF.

The chain joins TRBV19 to TRBJ2-3, with TRBD2 matching 14 bases. The CDR3 is 18 residues long. V lost 7 bases to trimming and J lost 3 bases; unmatched junction nucleotides: 12. Germline lookup yields CDR1 LNHDA and CDR2 SQIVND (reference sequence). CDR3 DNA: TGTGCCAGTACCCCCGGACTAGCGGGGGGCCTAGCTACAGATACGCAGTATTTT. It is translated as CASTPGLAGGLATDTQYF.

The rearrangement joins TRBV2 to TRBJ1-6; 9 bases map to TRBD1. There are 14 residues in the CDR3. CDR1 is SNHLY and CDR2 is FYNNEI in the germline V gene. The junction had 6 bases not matched to a gene; V was cut back by 6 bases and J by 9 bases. In nucleotides, the CDR3 is TGTGCCAGCAGGGAAACAGGGGGCGGTTCACCCCTCCACTTT. The encoded protein is CASRETGGGSPLHF.

This clone was seen once. The chain uses TRBV6-5 and TRBJ1-1; D unresolved. This CDR3 contains 15 residues. CDR1 MNHEY and CDR2 SVGAGI come from the germline V gene. The V end was cut by 2 bases, the J end by 7 bases, with 17 bases between. The chain's CDR3 is CASSYQAAFLGEAFF. CDR3 in DNA: TGTGCCAGCAGTTACCAGGCAGCCTTCCTCGGTGAAGCTTTCTTT.

This chain links TRBV4-2 with TRBJ1-2; no firm D call. The germline V gene has CDR1 LGHNA and CDR2 YNFKEQ. The CDR3 sequence is 15 residues long. Trimming cost V 0 bases and J 5 bases, with 13 bases left between them. The CDR3 coding sequence is TGTGCCAGCAGCCAAGATAGTGTCAGATATTATGGCTACACCTTC. It translates to CASSQDSVRYYGYTF.

This clone was detected only once. This chain joins TRBV7-2 and TRBJ2-5; D perhaps matches TRBD2 (5 bases). Deletions cut 5 bases from V and 4 bases from J, with 14 bases between. This CDR3 comprises 14 residues. Germline V gene sequence: CDR1 SGHTA, CDR2 FQGNSA. DNA for the CDR3: TGTGCCAGCAGCATAAGGGAGAGGGCAGAGACCCAGTACTTC. Its protein product is CASSIRERAETQYF.

The chain has TRBV5-1 and TRBJ1-2; 7 nucleotides line up with TRBD1. The CDR3 is made up of 14 amino acids. Germline CDR1 reads SGHRS; CDR2 reads YFSETQ. Germline trimming cut 7 bases from V and 0 bases from J; bases unmatched to any gene: 6. The CDR3 bases are TGCGCCAGCGCCCCCGGGACAGCTAACTATGGCTACACCTTC. Its protein is CASAPGTANYGYTF.

This clone was recorded once. The genes are TRBV5-6 and TRBJ2-3, with D uncertain. The CDR3 is 13 residues long. Trimming shortened V by 1 base and J by 3 bases, and 6 bases separated the two germline ends. CDR1 SGHDT and CDR2 YYEEEE come from the germline V gene. CDR3 DNA sequence: TGTGCCAGCAGCTTGTTGGTGACAGATACGCAGTATTTT. Its translation is CASSLLVTDTQYF. The whole variable domain, remainder taken from reference TRBV5-6 and TRBJ2-3, is DAGVTQSPTHLIKTRGQQVTLRCSPKSGHDTVSWYQQALGQGPQFIFQYYEEEERQRGNFPDRFSGHQFPNYSSELNVNALLLGDSALYLCASSLLVTDTQYFGPGTRLTVL.

The chain employs TRBV7-9 and TRBJ2-7; D uncertain. The CDR3 runs 13 residues. Germline V gene lookup returns CDR1 SEHNR and CDR2 FQNEAQ (reference sequence). Trimming pared 5 bases from V and 4 bases from J, leaving 12 bases between. This CDR3 reads CASSLIPHYEQYF. In DNA form, the CDR3 reads TGTGCCAGCAGCCTCATCCCGCATTACGAGCAGTACTTC.

The rearrangement links TRBV19 to TRBJ1-6; TRBD1 might be the D (6 bases). V lost 9 bases to trimming and J lost 5 bases, with 14 bases between them. Per the germline V gene, CDR1 is LNHDA and CDR2 is SQIVND (reference sequence). CDR3 length: 14 residues. CDR3: CASRRDNDNSPLHF. For the CDR3, the DNA is TGTGCCAGCCGCCGGGACAACGATAATTCACCCCTCCACTTT.

The chain uses TRBV10-2 and TRBJ1-2, with D unclear. Germline V gives CDR1 WSHSY, CDR2 SAAADI. The CDR3 covers 13 residues. V lost 6 bases to trimming and J lost 4 bases, with 12 bases between them. CDR3 sequence reads: CASSGSSVYGYTF. In DNA, the CDR3 is TGCGCCAGCAGCGGTAGCTCGGTCTATGGCTACACCTTC.

The chain is built from TRBV6-1 and TRBJ1-2, with 7 bases aligning to TRBD1. The length of the CDR3 is 15 residues. Per germline, CDR1 MNHNS and CDR2 SASEGT. Trimming cost V 4 bases and J 3 bases; bases outside gene matches: 8. CDR3 sequence (DNA): TGTGCCAGCAGTGGCCCCCCGGGACAGTACTATGGCTACACCTTC. This gives the protein CASSGPPGQYYGYTF.